This T cell receptor (beta chain) appears in the sequencing data of a study of T cells in Graves' hyperthyroidism and ophthalmopathy. Germline V gene lookup returns CDR1 MNHNS and CDR2 SASEGT. This CDR3 contains 14 residues. Trimming removed 4 bases from V and 2 bases from J, with 12 bases in between. Amplification yielded TCR beta CDR3 regions, with RNA transcripts as the source. The study used the HTBI primer set for a first-round RT-PCR of the TCR CDR3. TCRdb used MiXCR to reprocess the multiplex PCR reads, holding one entry per CDR3 protein. The sample carries a few hundred thousand distinct CDR3 sequences, approximately 13% recorded once. This clonotype was seen more than once but under ten times.

The sequenced sample was blood. The clonotype comes from a woman aged 18-30 years with Graves' hyperthyroidism. This chain links TRBV6-1 with TRBJ2-7, with D unresolved. The CDR3 here is CASSGKYNTYEQYF. Here the CDR3 DNA reads TGTGCCAGCAGTGGGAAGTACAATACCTACGAGCAGTACTTC.